This T cell receptor beta chain was recorded in a study of cytomegalovirus exposure and HLA in healthy donors. General study points: The finding came from a later analysis; first-cohort TCR clusters tended to co-occur in the 110 or so validation repertoires. Most TCR sequences proved rare, with some public TCRs found in many donors. Specificity of a few CMV-associated chains for CMV antigens was verified in vitro.

CDR3 size: 14 residues. From germline, CDR1 is SGHTA and CDR2 FQGNSA. The junction had 1 base not matched to a gene; V was cut back by 3 bases and J by 1 base. A note on this clone: Its antigen is as yet unknown.

Donors were drawn from the roughly 120-subject validation cohort, separate from the approximately 670-subject first cohort. The table came from immunoSEQ multiplex PCR; TCRdb's copy has only in-frame clones and leaves some out. The repertoire holds approximately 56,000 clones, with around nine tenths as singletons. This chain links TRBV7-2 with TRBJ1-1, with 8 bases aligning to TRBD1. The clonotype comes from a man aged 18-30 years in good health and CMV-seronegative. Sequencing input: PBMCs. CDR3 amino acids: CASSFDRGNTEAFF. The CDR3 DNA is TGTGCCAGCAGCTTCGACAGGGGGAACACTGAAGCTTTCTTT.